This T cell receptor (beta chain) was identified during a study of blood T cell repertoires in COVID-19. About the study: In each case, the material was cDNA or gDNA derived from T cells, B-cell-depleted T cells, or PBMCs.

Cohort allocation depended upon clinical history that participants reported. Recovery among Cohort 3 donors was established by two negative PCRs, clearance, or symptom resolution. Looked up from germline, CDR1 is LNHDA and CDR2 is SQIVND (reference sequence). V dropped 0 bases and J dropped 0; count of bases not matched to a gene: 6. This CDR3 spans 18 amino acids. Methods used by the authors: Reference gene primer amplification in the assay estimated nucleated cell counts. Measured with immunoSEQ multiplex PCR; TCRdb has only the in-frame clones, and not every one. D and trimming come from the DNA, and the V and J calls and clone size come from that table. Of under 200,000 clones in the sample, under 85% were seen once.

Sequences were obtained from PBMCs or T cells enriched from blood (not recorded which). V is TRBV19 and J is TRBJ2-3; 10 nucleotides agree with TRBD2. This TCR was recovered from a man aged 50-59 years who had recovered from COVID-19. The chain's CDR3 is CASSIDLAGDPSTDTQYF. As DNA, the CDR3 is TGTGCCAGTAGTATAGATCTAGCGGGGGACCCTAGCACAGATACGCAGTATTTT.